This TCR beta chain was profiled in a study of blood T cell repertoires in COVID-19. Study-level information: From the United States, Italy and Spain came samples of acute and convalescent COVID-19. The analysed material was cDNA or gDNA that came from T cells, B-cell-depleted T cells, or PBMCs.

In the original workflow: Nucleated cell number was recorded as an estimate derived from reference gene primer amplification. The data were produced by immunoSEQ multiplex PCR, yet TCRdb's version contains in-frame clones alone and is incomplete. V and J calls and clone size are those listed in that table; D and trimming were worked out from the DNA. This table holds some 200,000 clones, over 75% found once. Trimming shortened V by 4 bases and J by 11 bases, and 5 bases separated the two germline ends. Germline V CDR1 and CDR2: KGHDR, SFDVKD. The CDR3 extends over 11 amino acids. The chain employs TRBV24-1 and TRBJ1-6; D ambiguous. The sample comprised peripheral blood. The TCR comes from a woman between 40 and 55 years old with acute or convalescent COVID-19. CDR3 loop: CATSDTPPLHF. Here the CDR3 DNA reads TGTGCCACCAGTGACACTCCACCCCTCCACTTT.